The 30 T cell receptor beta chains below were found in one sample sequenced in a study of cytomegalovirus exposure and HLA in healthy donors. Primers: 60 Vbeta forward and 13 Jbeta reverse. Clones were sequenced by immunoSEQ multiplex PCR, and TCRdb holds only the in-frame ones, with some missing. Its table records tens of thousands of clones. Input material: PBMCs. The receptors here all came from a man aged 45-60 years in good health and CMV-seropositive.

The CDR3 is CASSQDSSLAYNEQFF. For the CDR3, the DNA is TGCGCCAGCAGCCAAGATAGTAGCCTCGCCTACAATGAGCAGTTCTTC. The rearrangement joins TRBV4-3 to TRBJ2-1, with D unresolved. CDR1 and CDR2 (germline): LGHNA, YSLEER. V was shortened by 0 bases and J by 2 bases, with 11 bases between the two germline ends. The CDR3 runs to 16 residues.

The rearrangement links TRBV9 to TRBJ1-2; D unclear. The V gene's germline CDR1 is SGDLS and CDR2 YYNGEE. The CDR3 extends over 13 amino acids. V gave up 0 bases and J gave up 4 bases, with 7 bases separating them. Written as DNA, the CDR3 is TGTGCCAGCAGCGTAGACGGTGCCTATGGCTACACCTTC. This gives the protein CASSVDGAYGYTF.

As for this clone: Other DNA sequences in the same sample also yield this CDR3. This chain connects TRBV28 to TRBJ1-2; maybe TRBD1 (5 bases). Trimming left V 3 bases short and J 2 bases short, with 13 bases between. From germline, CDR1 is MDHEN and CDR2 SYDVKM. The CDR3 spans 15 residues. This CDR3 reads CASSFKDRKNYGYTF. The DNA of the CDR3 is TGTGCCAGCAGTTTTAAAGACAGAAAAAACTATGGCTACACCTTC.

The CDR3 loop is CASSEAGGSYEQYF. The CDR3 DNA sequence: TGTGCCAGCAGCGAAGCGGGCGGATCCTACGAGCAGTACTTC. The V call is TRBV5-8, the J call TRBJ2-7; D might be TRBD2 (6 bases). The CDR3 loop spans 14 amino acids. The V and J ends lost 4 bases and 1 base respectively, with 12 bases between them. The germline CDR1 and CDR2 sequences are SGHTS and YDEGEE.

This sequence joins TRBV7-9 and TRBJ2-7; D perhaps matches TRBD1 (6 bases). The CDR3 length is 15 residues. From germline, CDR1 is SEHNR and CDR2 FQNEAQ (reference sequence). V lost 9 bases and J 5 bases, leaving 23 bases between the germline ends. CDR3 coding DNA: TGTGCCAGTTCGAAAGGGACAACCGAGGTCGACGAGCAGTACGTC. It codes for CASSKGTTEVDEQYV.

The V gene is TRBV7-9, the J gene TRBJ1-2, with D hard to call. CDR1 and CDR2 (germline): SEHNR, FQNEAQ (reference sequence). Trimming stripped 5 bases from V and 3 bases from J, with 13 bases between. CDR3 length: 14 amino acids. The CDR3 DNA reads as TGTGCCAGCAGCCCTACTTACAGTGACTATGGCTACACCTTC. It is translated as CASSPTYSDYGYTF.

The V call is TRBV15, the J call TRBJ2-7; maybe TRBD1 (5 bases). Trimming took off 1 base at V and 1 base at J, with 11 bases between the two ends. In germline, CDR1 is LNHNV, CDR2 YYDKDF (reference sequence). The CDR3 contains 15 residues. CDR3 DNA: TGTGCCACCAGCAGAGGGCAGGGCGCATCCTACGAGCAGTACGTC. Translated: CATSRGQGASYEQYV.

V and J are TRBV12-2 and TRBJ2-7; the table's D gene call, TRBD2, was not cross checked with the DNA. TRBV12-2 is shown as a pseudogene. The CDR3 runs to 13 residues. This CDR3 reads CASRPRGSYEQYV. CDR3 DNA: TGTGCAAGTCGCCCGCGGGGCTCCTACGAGCAGTACGTC.

The genes are TRBV30 and TRBJ2-6; 9 bases match TRBD1. The length of the CDR3 is 15 residues. In germline, CDR1 is GTSNPN, CDR2 SVGIG (reference sequence). V trimming: 7 bases; J trimming: 0 bases; junction bases outside the gene matches: 4. CDR3 in amino acids: CAYRGHSSGANVLTF. DNA of the CDR3: TGTGCCTACAGGGGGCATAGCTCTGGGGCCAACGTCCTGACTTTC.

The chain uses TRBV28 and TRBJ2-7; 10 positions agree with TRBD1. The trim removed 3 bases at V and 3 bases at J, leaving 2 bases unmatched. CDR1 and CDR2 (germline): MDHEN, SYDVKM. The length of the CDR3 is 14 residues. The CDR3 coding sequence is TGTGCCAGCAGTTTGGGACAGGGGATCTACGAGCAGTACTTC. Translation gives CASSLGQGIYEQYF.

This chain links TRBV11-2 with TRBJ1-1, with D hard to call. The germline V gene encodes CDR1 SGHAT and CDR2 FQNNGV. V was pared by 7 bases and J by 0 bases, with 12 bases between. The CDR3 loop spans 14 amino acids. CDR3 loop: CASTNPRLNTEAFF. CDR3 DNA sequence: TGTGCCAGCACCAATCCGAGGTTGAACACTGAAGCTTTCTTT.

For this clone: This specimen includes other DNA sequences encoding the same CDR3. The chain combines TRBV29-1 with TRBJ1-5, with TRBD1 as a possible D gene (5 bases). The CDR3 is 13 amino acids. Germline-derived CDR1 and CDR2 are SQVTM and ANQGSEA. Trimming took 1 base from V and 6 from J, leaving 10 bases between them. CDR3 in amino acids: CSVEVGEGQPQHF. CDR3 nucleotides: TGCAGCGTTGAAGTGGGGGAGGGTCAGCCCCAGCATTTT.

V usage is TRBV10-3 and J usage is TRBJ2-7; 7 positions match TRBD1. Per the germline V gene, CDR1 is ENHRY and CDR2 is SYGVKD. Trimming removed 10 bases from V and 6 bases from J; junction bases left unmatched: 18. The CDR3 runs 15 residues. CDR3 sequence: CATEKGATGGGEQYF. In DNA, the CDR3 is TGTGCCACCGAGAAGGGGGCGACAGGTGGCGGCGAGCAGTACTTC.

This chain links TRBV19 with TRBJ1-3, with 7 bases fitting TRBD1. The germline V gene encodes CDR1 LNHDA and CDR2 SQIVND (reference sequence). This CDR3 has 16 residues. V lost 10 bases and J lost 0; bases outside the gene matches: 12. CDR3 protein: CATSRQGRSSGNTIYF. The CDR3 bases are TGTGCCACCTCAAGACAGGGAAGGAGCTCTGGAAACACCATATATTTT. Filled out from reference TRBV19 and TRBJ1-3, the complete variable domain reads DGGITQSPKYLFRKEGQNVTLSCEQNLNHDAMYWYRQDPGQGLRLIYYSQIVNDFQKGDIAEGYSVSREKKESFPLTVTSAQKNPTAFYLCATSRQGRSSGNTIYFGEGSWLTVV.

The chain links TRBV30 to TRBJ1-6; D is ambiguous. Trimming took off 6 bases at V and 7 bases at J, with 13 bases between the two ends. The CDR3 length is 13 residues. Germline CDR1 is GTSNPN and CDR2 is SVGIG (reference sequence). The CDR3 is CACGPGLNSPLHF. CDR3 in DNA: TGTGCCTGTGGTCCGGGGTTAAATTCACCCCTCCACTTT.

The gene calls are TRBV18 and TRBJ1-1; maybe TRBD1 (5 bases). V lost 3 bases and J 5 bases, leaving 13 bases between the germline ends. In germline, CDR1 is KGHSH, CDR2 LQKENI. This CDR3 has 14 amino acids. The CDR3: CASSPIRGWTEAFF. DNA of the CDR3: TGTGCCAGCTCACCTATAAGGGGCTGGACTGAAGCTTTCTTT.

This chain joins TRBV6-1 and TRBJ2-5, with TRBD2 matching 7 bases. The CDR3 runs to 15 residues. Losses at the gene ends were 2 bases for V and 4 bases for J; bases not matched to a gene: 7. Germline lookup yields CDR1 MNHNS and CDR2 SASEGT. CDR3 protein: CASSELSWGGETQYF. The CDR3 DNA reads TGTGCCAGCAGTGAACTGTCCTGGGGGGGAGAGACCCAGTACTTC.

This rearrangement joins TRBV5-1 to TRBJ1-2; D might be TRBD1 (6 bases). Trimming shortened V by 4 bases and J by 8 bases, and 12 bases separated the two germline ends. The CDR3 spans 12 residues. In germline, CDR1 is SGHRS, CDR2 YFSETQ. This CDR3 is CASSPGGGGYTF. The CDR3 DNA reads as TGCGCCAGCAGCCCTGGGGGCGGAGGCTACACCTTC.

This sequence joins TRBV10-3 and TRBJ2-7; 8 bases are shared with TRBD1. Losses at the gene ends were 5 bases for V and 3 bases for J; bases not matched to a gene: 9. The germline gives CDR1 ENHRY, CDR2 SYGVKD. The CDR3 consists of 15 residues. The CDR3 protein is CAISTTGTGIYEQYF. The CDR3 DNA sequence: TGTGCCATCAGTACCACCGGGACAGGCATCTACGAGCAGTACTTC.

The CDR3 spells CASSEATGSYNEQFF. DNA for the CDR3: TGTGCCAGCAGTGAAGCGACAGGGTCCTACAATGAGCAGTTCTTC. This rearrangement joins TRBV2 to TRBJ2-1, with 7 bases matching TRBD1. J was trimmed by 1 base and V by 0 bases; bases with no gene match: 0. The CDR3 has 15 amino acids. The V gene's germline CDR1 is SNHLY and CDR2 FYNNEI.

The chain links TRBV19 to TRBJ2-7; 8 nucleotides agree with TRBD1. The CDR3 loop spans 13 amino acids. CDR1 and CDR2 from the germline V gene are LNHDA and SQIVND (reference sequence). The ends lost 5 bases at V and 3 bases at J; junction bases unmatched: 3. CDR3 in DNA: TGTGCCAGTAGTGTTACAGGGGGCTACGAGCAGTACTTC. Its translation is CASSVTGGYEQYF.

This chain connects TRBV5-1 to TRBJ1-3; D is uncertain. CDR3 length: 13 amino acids. The ends were cut back, 3 bases at V and 7 bases at J, with 11 bases in the middle. Germline-derived CDR1 and CDR2 are SGHRS and YFSETQ. The CDR3 region has the DNA TGCGCCAGCAGCTCCCCGGGAAGCAACACCATATATTTT. Residues: CASSSPGSNTIYF. Full variable domain (outside the CDR3, taken from reference TRBV5-1 and TRBJ1-3): KAGVTQTPRYLIKTRGQQVTLSCSPISGHRSVSWYQQTPGQGLQFLFEYFSETQRNKGNFPGRFSGRQFSNSRSEMNVSTLELGDSALYLCASSSPGSNTIYFGEGSWLTVV.

The chain joins TRBV5-1 to TRBJ1-1, with D perhaps TRBD1 (5 bases). Germline V gene data show CDR1 as SGHRS and CDR2 as YFSETQ. V was clipped by 4 bases and J by 1 base, with 14 bases between them. CDR3 length: 15 amino acids. Here the CDR3 reads CASSPPETANTEAFF. The CDR3 nucleotides are TGCGCCAGCAGCCCCCCCGAGACAGCGAACACTGAAGCTTTCTTT.

The rearrangement joins TRBV6-1 to TRBJ1-2, with D hard to call. The ends were cut back, 5 bases at V and 3 bases at J, with 4 bases in the middle. The CDR3 covers 11 residues. From germline, CDR1 is MNHNS and CDR2 SASEGT. The CDR3 DNA sequence: TGTGCCAGCAGTCTCGACTATGGCTACACCTTC. This encodes CASSLDYGYTF.

The genes are TRBV11-2 and TRBJ1-2; D not resolved. CDR3 length equals 15 residues. V was cut by 0 bases and J by 2 bases, with 10 bases left in between. Looked up from germline, CDR1 is SGHAT and CDR2 is FQNNGV. The CDR3 protein is CASSLDWPGNYGYTF. CDR3 nucleotides: TGTGCCAGCAGCTTAGATTGGCCGGGGAACTATGGCTACACCTTC. Combining the CDR3 with reference TRBV11-2 and TRBJ1-2 gives the whole variable domain EAGVAQSPRYKIIEKRQSVAFWCNPISGHATLYWYQQILGQGPKLLIQFQNNGVVDDSQLPKDRFSAERLKGVDSTLKIQPAKLEDSAVYLCASSLDWPGNYGYTFGSGTRLTVV.

The V call is TRBV19, the J call TRBJ1-5; TRBD1 agrees at 7 bases. The CDR3 runs to 14 residues. With V trimmed by 6 bases and J by 4 bases, 6 bases remained unmatched. The germline V gene has CDR1 LNHDA and CDR2 SQIVND (reference sequence). The CDR3 sequence is CASSPQGGNQPQHF. CDR3 nucleotide sequence: TGTGCCAGTAGCCCCCAGGGGGGAAATCAGCCCCAGCATTTT.

The J gene is TRBJ2-1, the V gene TRBV2; no clear D. The V and J ends lost 8 bases and 7 bases respectively, with 12 bases between them. The CDR3 length is 12 residues. CDR1 is SNHLY, CDR2 FYNNEI, per germline. The CDR3: CASSIIRNEQFF. In nucleotides, the CDR3 is TGTGCCAGCTCAATCATCCGGAATGAGCAGTTCTTC. Combining the CDR3 with reference TRBV2 and TRBJ2-1 gives the whole variable domain EPEVTQTPSHQVTQMGQEVILRCVPISNHLYFYWYRQILGQKVEFLVSFYNNEISEKSEIFDDQFSVERPDGSNFTLKIRSTKLEDSAMYFCASSIIRNEQFFGPGTRLTVL.

The chain carries TRBV19 and TRBJ1-1; 12 nucleotides align to TRBD1. Germline V lookup: CDR1 LNHDA, CDR2 SQIVND (reference sequence). J was trimmed by 6 bases and V by 6 bases; bases with no gene match: 8. The CDR3 sequence is 15 residues long. The CDR3, as DNA: TGTGCCAGTAGCCTCTCGGGACAGGGGGCGTCTGAAGCTTTCTTT. It encodes CASSLSGQGASEAFF.

This sequence joins TRBV5-4 and TRBJ2-1, with 7 positions matching TRBD2. CDR3 length: 15 amino acids. Germline CDR1 and CDR2: SGHNT and YYREEE (reference sequence). V lost 0 bases to trimming and J lost 4 bases; unmatched junction nucleotides: 4. The DNA for the CDR3 is TGTGCCAGCAGCTTGGTAGCGGGTAATTACAATGAGCAGTTCTTC. Translating gives CASSLVAGNYNEQFF.

The V and J genes are TRBV29-1 and TRBJ2-2; D might be TRBD2 (6 bases). The germline gives CDR1 SQVTM, CDR2 ANQGSEA. CDR3 length: 13 residues. The ends were cut back, 4 bases at V and 1 base at J, with 7 bases in the middle. CDR3 loop: CSVVAENTGELFF. CDR3 nucleotides: TGCAGCGTTGTAGCGGAGAACACCGGGGAGCTGTTTTTT.